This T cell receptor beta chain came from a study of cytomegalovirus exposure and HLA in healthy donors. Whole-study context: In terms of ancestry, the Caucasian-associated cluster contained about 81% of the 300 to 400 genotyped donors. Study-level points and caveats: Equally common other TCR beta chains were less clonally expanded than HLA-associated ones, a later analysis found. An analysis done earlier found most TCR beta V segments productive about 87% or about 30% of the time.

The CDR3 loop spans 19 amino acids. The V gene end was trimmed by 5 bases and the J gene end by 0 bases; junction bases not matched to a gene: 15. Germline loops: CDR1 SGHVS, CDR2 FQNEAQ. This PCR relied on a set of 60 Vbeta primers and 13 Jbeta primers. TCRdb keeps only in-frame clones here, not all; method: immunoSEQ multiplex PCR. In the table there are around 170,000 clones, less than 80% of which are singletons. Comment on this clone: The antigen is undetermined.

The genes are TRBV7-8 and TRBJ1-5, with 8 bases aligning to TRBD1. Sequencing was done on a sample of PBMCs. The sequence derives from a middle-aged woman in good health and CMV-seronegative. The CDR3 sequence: CASSRGQGRTVYSNQPQHF. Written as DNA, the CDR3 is TGTGCCAGCAGCCGCGGACAGGGCCGCACCGTTTATAGCAATCAGCCCCAGCATTTT.